One and the same sample provided the 3 T cell receptor beta chains below, sequenced in a study of blood T cells in healthy people across ages. Together with a sample-barcoded 5' primer, a J-beta primer mix was included in a second PCR lasting about 7 to 12 cycles. TCRdb passed the 5' RACE reads through MiXCR, listing each CDR3 protein once. In the table there are under 1,000,000 distinct CDR3 sequences, about 37% of which are singletons. Sequenced: blood. Source of these receptors: a man between 18 and 35 years old in good health.

The V call is TRBV7-8, the J call TRBJ1-2, with D hard to call. The CDR3 consists of 17 residues. CDR1 SGHVS and CDR2 FQNEAQ come from the germline V gene. V lost 4 bases and J 3 bases, leaving 21 bases between the germline ends. Here the CDR3 DNA reads TGTGCCAGCAGCTCCACCCCTTTTACTCAGACTTACTATGGCTACACCTTC. This gives the protein CASSSTPFTQTYYGYTF.

This clonotype came up a few times. The chain employs TRBV5-6 and TRBJ1-6; D is perhaps TRBD1 (6 bases). This CDR3 has 15 amino acids. Trimming removed 0 bases at V and 7 bases at J, with 11 bases between. Germline lookup yields CDR1 SGHDT and CDR2 YYEEEE. This chain's CDR3 is CASSLVTGRNSPLHF. The CDR3 DNA sequence: TGTGCCAGCAGCTTGGTTACAGGGAGGAATTCACCCCTCCACTTT.

The rearrangement uses TRBV7-2 and TRBJ2-1, with D possibly being TRBD1 (5 bases). V lost 10 bases and J lost 13, with 35 bases in between. Germline CDR1 and CDR2: SGHTA and FQGNSA. The CDR3 covers 17 residues. The CDR3 bases are TGTGCCACCAACCAGCCTCAGGGATGGGGCCTCCAAGAGACCCAGTTCTTC. Residues: CATNQPQGWGLQETQFF.